One TCR beta chain is described in this entry. Graft tissue processing released intraepithelial and lamina propria lymphocytes. Repertoires were generated with immunoSEQ multiplex PCR, while TCRdb's copy carries only in-frame clones and drops some. The sample contains 13,000 or so clones, 70% to 75% of which appear only once. This sample is drawn from a study of graft-versus-host responses after intestinal transplantation. Germline lookup yields CDR1 MNHEY and CDR2 SMNVEV (reference sequence). V was clipped by 7 bases and J by 4 bases; unmatched bases: 9. The CDR3 sequence is 15 residues long. The chain links TRBV27 to TRBJ2-4, with 8 bases identical to TRBD1. This receptor was obtained from a human patient who received an intestinal transplant, so some T cells may come from the graft donor. Sequencing used ileum tissue, obtained 16 days after intestinal transplant. This CDR3 is CASTQGADGKNIQYF. CDR3 bases: TGTGCCAGCACTCAGGGGGCCGACGGTAAAAACATTCAGTACTTC.